Shown below are 19 T cell receptor beta chains from a single sample sequenced in a study of Ad26.COV2.S vaccination and SARS-CoV-2 variants. Treatment denoted: about 20 received Ad26.COV2.S at low or high dose, single or two shots; about 5 received placebo; per-sample allocation not given. Sampling was done on day 63 after the first vaccine or placebo injection. Some clones are missing from TCRdb's copy, which holds only in-frame ones; the method was immunoSEQ multiplex PCR. The data show about 350,000 clones, 80% to 90% seen once. Source: peripheral blood, taken in a trial of Ad26.COV2.S vaccine versus placebo. These receptors originate from a person between 18 and 65 years old who received the Ad26.COV2.S COVID-19 vaccine or a placebo.

The chain joins TRBV6-5 to TRBJ2-7; 7 bases map to TRBD2. There are 14 residues in the CDR3. Germline CDR1 reads MNHEY; CDR2 reads SVGAGI. With 0 bases clipped from V and 3 bases from J, the junction kept 2 bases outside the gene matches. This CDR3 is CASSYSLASYEQYF. The CDR3 DNA sequence: TGTGCCAGCAGTTACTCACTAGCGAGCTACGAGCAGTACTTC.

V and J are TRBV28 and TRBJ1-6; tentatively, D is TRBD1 (5 bases). Per the germline V gene, CDR1 is MDHEN and CDR2 is SYDVKM. The CDR3 has 16 residues. The V end lost 5 bases, the J end lost 14 bases, and 25 bases lay between the germline ends. In DNA, the CDR3 is TGTGCCAGCAGTCCTCCCCCAGGGACCGGGGCGACATCCCTCCACTTT. This encodes CASSPPPGTGATSLHF.

This sequence joins TRBV5-6 and TRBJ1-6; the match to TRBD1 covers 7 bases. The CDR3 is made up of 16 amino acids. Germline CDR1 SGHDT, CDR2 YYEEEE. The ends lost 4 bases at V and 7 bases at J; junction bases unmatched: 11. The CDR3 protein is CASSRGPGQRNSPLHF. CDR3 sequence (DNA): TGTGCCAGCAGCCGCGGGCCGGGACAGAGAAATTCACCCCTCCACTTT.

V gene TRBV7-9 combines with J gene TRBJ2-3; 9 positions match TRBD1. The trim removed 0 bases at V and 4 bases at J, leaving 5 bases unmatched. CDR1 is SEHNR, CDR2 FQNEAQ, per germline (reference sequence). There are 16 residues in the CDR3. DNA of the CDR3: TGTGCCAGCAGCTTAGCACAGGGGGCAAGGGCAGATACGCAGTATTTT. It translates to CASSLAQGARADTQYF.

The chain carries TRBV20-1 and TRBJ1-1, with 9 nucleotides matching TRBD1. This CDR3 region has 14 residues. Trimming took 3 bases from V and 0 from J; bases not matched to a gene: 2. CDR1 is DFQATT, CDR2 SNEGSKA, per germline (reference sequence). CDR3 in amino acids: CSASGQGMNTEAFF. The CDR3 DNA reads TGCAGTGCTAGTGGACAGGGGATGAACACTGAAGCTTTCTTT.

Only a few counts were recorded for this clone. The chain has TRBV7-8 and TRBJ2-2; the D gene is possibly TRBD1 (6 bases). CDR1 and CDR2 from the germline V gene are SGHVS and FQNEAQ. This CDR3 is built from 17 residues. The V and J ends lost 4 bases and 3 bases respectively, with 18 bases between them. The CDR3 reads CASSSRGWSGDTGELFF. CDR3 DNA: TGTGCCAGCAGCTCAAGGGGGTGGTCCGGGGACACCGGGGAGCTGTTTTTT.

This clone appeared a single time. The chain joins TRBV27 to TRBJ2-7; D could derive from TRBD1 or TRBD2 (5 bases each). This CDR3 contains 13 residues. Trimming removed 4 bases from V and 4 bases from J, with 11 bases in between. Germline-derived CDR1 and CDR2 are MNHEY and SMNVEV (reference sequence). As DNA, the CDR3 is TGTGCCAGCAGTTCGAGGGGAAGGTACGAGCAGTACTTC. It translates to CASSSRGRYEQYF.

The chain carries TRBV5-1 and TRBJ2-1; tentatively, D is TRBD1 or TRBD2 (6 bases each). Germline V gives CDR1 SGHRS, CDR2 YFSETQ. The CDR3 sequence is 14 residues long. Trimming stripped 4 bases from V and 2 bases from J, with 10 bases between. CDR3 sequence reads: CASSPGAAYNEQFF. CDR3 sequence (DNA): TGCGCCAGCAGCCCGGGGGCGGCCTACAATGAGCAGTTCTTC.

This sequence joins TRBV27 and TRBJ1-1, with 7 positions matching TRBD1. V lost 5 bases and J lost 0; bases outside the gene matches: 3. Per germline, CDR1 MNHEY and CDR2 SMNVEV (reference sequence). This CDR3 comprises 14 residues. The chain's CDR3 is CASSTGQMNTEAFF. CDR3 DNA: TGTGCCAGCAGTACGGGACAGATGAACACTGAAGCTTTCTTT.

This chain links TRBV9 with TRBJ2-6; D call uncertain. Trimming left V 0 bases short and J 0 bases short, with 10 bases between. The CDR3 spans 17 residues. Germline CDR1 and CDR2: SGDLS and YYNGEE. CDR3 residues: CASSVVDGTSGANVLTF. The CDR3, as DNA: TGTGCCAGCAGCGTAGTGGATGGTACCTCTGGGGCCAACGTCCTGACTTTC.

Here the CDR3 DNA reads TGTGCCAGCAGTTTCATAACAAACGAGCAGTACTTC. Protein: CASSFITNEQYF. The chain combines TRBV28 with TRBJ2-7; no clear D. Trimming left V 3 bases short and J 5 bases short, with 8 bases between. Germline assignment: CDR1 MDHEN and CDR2 SYDVKM. This CDR3 spans 12 amino acids. Based on the CDR3 plus reference TRBV28 and TRBJ2-7, the full variable domain is DVKVTQSSRYLVKRTGEKVFLECVQDMDHENMFWYRQDPGLGLRLIYFSYDVKMKEKGDIPEGYSVSREKKERFSLILESASTNQTSMYLCASSFITNEQYFGPGTRLTVT.

This clone was seen once. The chain employs TRBV19 and TRBJ2-5; a possible D gene is TRBD2 (6 bases). This CDR3 is built from 15 residues. The V end was cut by 5 bases, the J end by 7 bases, with 20 bases between. CDR1 LNHDA and CDR2 SQIVND come from the germline V gene (reference sequence). CDR3 protein: CASSGIRDSHRTQYF. CDR3 nucleotides: TGTGCCAGTAGTGGGATCCGGGACTCCCATCGGACCCAGTACTTC.

V is TRBV5-1 and J is TRBJ2-7; a weak D match, TRBD1 (6 bases). Trimming removed 3 bases at V and 2 bases at J, with 12 bases between. CDR1 SGHRS and CDR2 YFSETQ come from the germline V gene. The CDR3 sequence is 14 residues long. The CDR3 protein is CASSYTTGPYEQYF. The CDR3 nucleotides read TGCGCCAGCAGCTATACGACAGGCCCCTACGAGCAGTACTTC.

V gene TRBV6-1 combines with J gene TRBJ2-7; the D gene is possibly TRBD2 (6 bases). V was clipped by 2 bases and J by 4 bases, with 15 bases between them. This CDR3 is 15 amino acids long. Germline CDR1 reads MNHNS; CDR2 reads SASEGT. In DNA form, the CDR3 reads TGTGCCAGCAGTGAATCACCGGGGGTAGGATACGAGCAGTACTTC. It is translated as CASSESPGVGYEQYF.

The chain couples TRBV11-2 to TRBJ2-2, with TRBD2 identical over 7 bases. Per the germline V gene, CDR1 is SGHAT and CDR2 is FQNNGV. This CDR3 has 17 amino acids. Losses at the gene ends were 1 base for V and 5 bases for J; bases not matched to a gene: 10. The CDR3 DNA is TGTGCCAGCAGCTTAGTAGGGGCTAGCGGATGGACCGGGGAGCTGTTTTTT. Residues: CASSLVGASGWTGELFF.

V gene TRBV25-1 combines with J gene TRBJ2-2; possible D gene TRBD2, 6 bases. V was clipped by 3 bases and J by 7 bases, with 15 bases between them. Germline CDR1 is MGHDK and CDR2 is SYGVNS. This CDR3 is 15 amino acids long. The CDR3: CASSDGGSGSGELFF. CDR3 in DNA: TGTGCCAGCAGTGATGGGGGGTCGGGTAGCGGGGAGCTGTTTTTT.

This CDR3 is CASSRPQVAGAKETQYF. CDR3 sequence (DNA): TGTGCCAGCAGTAGGCCCCAGGTAGCGGGGGCCAAAGAGACCCAGTACTTC. This chain links TRBV6-2 or TRBV6-3 with TRBJ2-5; 9 bases map to TRBD2. The CDR3 totals 17 residues. CDR1 and CDR2 from the germline V gene are MNHEY and SVGEGT. Germline trimming cut 5 bases from V and 3 bases from J; bases unmatched to any gene: 13.

The chain uses TRBV7-9 and TRBJ2-1; D perhaps matches TRBD2 (5 bases). The CDR3 contains 15 residues. Germline V gene sequence: CDR1 SEHNR, CDR2 FQNEAQ (reference sequence). V dropped 2 bases and J dropped 7 bases, with 15 bases sitting between them. CDR3 loop: CASSLLSGLLNEQFF. The CDR3 DNA reads as TGTGCCAGCAGCTTACTCTCTGGACTTTTAAATGAGCAGTTCTTC.

This chain joins TRBV18 and TRBJ1-1; perhaps TRBD1 as D (6 bases). CDR3 length: 16 amino acids. Germline lookup yields CDR1 KGHSH and CDR2 LQKENI. The V end was cut by 1 base, the J end by 1 base, with 13 bases between. The CDR3 sequence: CASSPRSGTQNTEAFF. In DNA form, the CDR3 reads TGTGCCAGCTCACCACGGTCCGGGACACAGAACACTGAAGCTTTCTTT.